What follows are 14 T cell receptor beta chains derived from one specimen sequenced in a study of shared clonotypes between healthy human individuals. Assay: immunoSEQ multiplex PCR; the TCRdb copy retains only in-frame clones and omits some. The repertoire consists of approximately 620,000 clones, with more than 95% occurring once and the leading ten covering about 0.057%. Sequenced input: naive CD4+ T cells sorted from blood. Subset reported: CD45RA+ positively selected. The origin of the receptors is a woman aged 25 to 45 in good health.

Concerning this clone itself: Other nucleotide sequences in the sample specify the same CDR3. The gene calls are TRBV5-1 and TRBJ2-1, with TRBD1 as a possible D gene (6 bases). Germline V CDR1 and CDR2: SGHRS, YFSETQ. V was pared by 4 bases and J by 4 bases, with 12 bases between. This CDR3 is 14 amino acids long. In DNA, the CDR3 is TGCGCCAGCAGCCTCGGGACACTATACAATGAGCAGTTCTTC. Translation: CASSLGTLYNEQFF. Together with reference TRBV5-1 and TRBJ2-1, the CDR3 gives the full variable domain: KAGVTQTPRYLIKTRGQQVTLSCSPISGHRSVSWYQQTPGQGLQFLFEYFSETQRNKGNFPGRFSGRQFSNSRSEMNVSTLELGDSALYLCASSLGTLYNEQFFGPGTRLTVL.

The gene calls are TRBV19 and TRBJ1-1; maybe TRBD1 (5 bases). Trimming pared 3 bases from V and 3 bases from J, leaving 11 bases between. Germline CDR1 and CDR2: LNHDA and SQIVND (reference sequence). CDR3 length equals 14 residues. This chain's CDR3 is CASSIRGRYTEAFF. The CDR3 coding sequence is TGTGCCAGTAGTATTCGGGGGAGATACACTGAAGCTTTCTTT.

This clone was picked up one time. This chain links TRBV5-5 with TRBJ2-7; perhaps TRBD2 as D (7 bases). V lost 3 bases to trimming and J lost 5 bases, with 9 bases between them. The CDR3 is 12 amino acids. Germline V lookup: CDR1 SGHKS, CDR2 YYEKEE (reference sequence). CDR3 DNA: TGTGCCAGCAGCTGGGGGGGCAACGAGCAGTACTTC. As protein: CASSWGGNEQYF.

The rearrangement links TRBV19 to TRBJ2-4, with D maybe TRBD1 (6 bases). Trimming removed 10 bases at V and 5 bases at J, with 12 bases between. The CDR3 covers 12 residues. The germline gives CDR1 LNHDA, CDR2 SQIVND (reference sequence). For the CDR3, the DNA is TGTGCCACCGAGGACAGAGAAAACATTCAGTACTTC. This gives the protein CATEDRENIQYF.

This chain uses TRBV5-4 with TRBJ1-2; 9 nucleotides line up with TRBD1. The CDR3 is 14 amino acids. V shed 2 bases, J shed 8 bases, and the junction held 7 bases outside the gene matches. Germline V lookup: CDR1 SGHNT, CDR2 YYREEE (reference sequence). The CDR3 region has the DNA TGTGCCAGCAGCTTAGGGACAGGGTTCGGCGGCTACACCTTC. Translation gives CASSLGTGFGGYTF.

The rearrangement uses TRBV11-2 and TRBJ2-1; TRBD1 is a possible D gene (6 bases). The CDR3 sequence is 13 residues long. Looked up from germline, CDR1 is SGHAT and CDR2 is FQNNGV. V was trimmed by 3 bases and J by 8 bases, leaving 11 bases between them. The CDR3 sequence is CASSFQGIDEQFF. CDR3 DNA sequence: TGTGCCAGCAGCTTTCAGGGGATCGATGAGCAGTTCTTC.

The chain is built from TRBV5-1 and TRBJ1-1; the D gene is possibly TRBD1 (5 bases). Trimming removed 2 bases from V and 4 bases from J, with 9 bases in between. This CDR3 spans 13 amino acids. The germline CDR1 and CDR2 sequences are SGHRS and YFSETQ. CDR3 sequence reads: CASSFSDSTEAFF. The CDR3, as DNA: TGCGCCAGCAGCTTTAGTGACAGCACTGAAGCTTTCTTT.

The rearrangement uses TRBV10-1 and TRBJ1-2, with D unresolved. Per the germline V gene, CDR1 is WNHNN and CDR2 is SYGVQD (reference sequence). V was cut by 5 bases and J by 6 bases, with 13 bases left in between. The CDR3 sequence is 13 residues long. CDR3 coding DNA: TGCGCCAGCAGTTACCACAGAGGAGATGGCTACACCTTC. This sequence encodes CASSYHRGDGYTF.

For the CDR3, the DNA is TGTGCCAGCAGTTTCGCAGGGAGCAATCAGCCCCAGCATTTT. It codes for CASSFAGSNQPQHF. The V call is TRBV6-5, the J call TRBJ1-5, with a weak D call TRBD1 (5 bases). The CDR3 extends over 14 amino acids. V lost 4 bases, J lost 1 base, and 8 bases lay in between. CDR1 and CDR2 from the germline V gene are MNHEY and SVGAGI.

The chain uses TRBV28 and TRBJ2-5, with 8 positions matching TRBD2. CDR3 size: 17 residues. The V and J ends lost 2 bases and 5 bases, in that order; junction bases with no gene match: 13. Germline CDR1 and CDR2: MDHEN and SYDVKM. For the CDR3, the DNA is TGTGCCAGCAGTTTACACCTGCTGCGGGGGGCGGGGGAGACCCAGTACTTC. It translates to CASSLHLLRGAGETQYF.

The CDR3 sequence is CASSTLRGGRGNTEAFF. The CDR3 DNA follows: TGTGCCAGCAGCACCCTCCGCGGGGGGCGAGGGAACACTGAAGCTTTCTTT. The chain carries TRBV7-8 and TRBJ1-1; D might be TRBD1 (6 bases). The V gene's germline CDR1 is SGHVS and CDR2 FQNEAQ. The CDR3 loop spans 17 amino acids. V lost 5 bases and J lost 1, with 20 bases in between.

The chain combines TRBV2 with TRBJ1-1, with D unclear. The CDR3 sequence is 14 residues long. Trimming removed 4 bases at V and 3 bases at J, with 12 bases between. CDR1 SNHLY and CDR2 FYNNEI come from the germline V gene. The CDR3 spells CASSGQGRDTEAFF. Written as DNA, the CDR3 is TGTGCCAGCAGTGGCCAAGGGAGGGACACTGAAGCTTTCTTT.

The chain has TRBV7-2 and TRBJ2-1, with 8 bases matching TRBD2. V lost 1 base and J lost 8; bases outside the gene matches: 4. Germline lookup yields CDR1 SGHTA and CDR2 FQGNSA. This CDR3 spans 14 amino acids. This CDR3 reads CASSLGLARDEQFF. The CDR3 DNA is TGTGCCAGCAGCTTAGGACTAGCGAGGGATGAGCAGTTCTTC.

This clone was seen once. CDR3 DNA: TGTGCCAGCAGCTTTTACCGCAAGCGAGTTCAACAAGAGACCCAGTACTTC. Protein sequence: CASSFYRKRVQQETQYF. The V call is TRBV7-8, the J call TRBJ2-5; D gene unclear. Germline V lookup: CDR1 SGHVS, CDR2 FQNEAQ. The CDR3 length is 17 residues. Trimming left V 3 bases short and J 2 bases short, with 19 bases between.